Each of the 6 T cell receptor beta chains below was sequenced from the same sample in a study of identical twins. One entry per CDR3 protein results from TCRdb running MiXCR on the 5' RACE reads. The table includes 1.5 million to 2 million distinct CDR3 sequences, under 35% detected once. The sequenced sample was cord blood. These receptor sequences come from a newborn girl in good health.

The chain joins TRBV6-2 or TRBV6-3 to TRBJ1-2; no clear D gene. Trimming stripped 7 bases from V and 5 bases from J, with 17 bases between. This CDR3 has 14 amino acids. Germline V CDR1 and CDR2: MNHEY, SVGEGT. For the CDR3, the DNA is TGTGCCAGCACCGAACCCCCAGGCTCATATGGCTACACCTTC. This codes for CASTEPPGSYGYTF.

This clonotype was counted a few times. The V gene is TRBV2, the J gene TRBJ1-2, with D possibly TRBD1 on 5 matching bases. Trimming removed 7 bases at V and 4 bases at J, with 13 bases between. This CDR3 spans 13 amino acids. Germline assignment: CDR1 SNHLY and CDR2 FYNNEI. As DNA, the CDR3 is TGTGCCAGCAATAGAGAGGGGACCTATGGCTACACCTTC. Translating gives CASNREGTYGYTF.

This clonotype showed up just a few times. This chain connects TRBV6-1 to TRBJ1-4; D is unresolved. V was clipped by 3 bases and J by 7 bases, with 6 bases between them. The CDR3 extends over 12 amino acids. Germline V lookup: CDR1 MNHNS, CDR2 SASEGT. The CDR3 loop is CASSDEVEKLFF. Here the CDR3 DNA reads TGTGCCAGCAGTGATGAGGTTGAAAAACTGTTTTTT.

This rearrangement joins TRBV5-4 to TRBJ2-5, with TRBD2 matching 10 bases. Trimming cost V 3 bases and J 7 bases; bases outside gene matches: 9. The CDR3 has 15 residues. Looked up from germline, CDR1 is SGHNT and CDR2 is YYREEE (reference sequence). The DNA of the CDR3 is TGTGCCAGCAGCTACGGACTAGCGGCGAAGGGGACCCAGTACTTC. This encodes CASSYGLAAKGTQYF.

This chain links TRBV20-1 with TRBJ2-7, with TRBD2 matching 7 bases. The CDR3 contains 13 residues. V dropped 3 bases and J dropped 7; count of bases not matched to a gene: 9. Germline CDR1 reads DFQATT; CDR2 reads SNEGSKA (reference sequence). The DNA for the CDR3 is TGCAGTGCTAGCCGCGGGGGAATGGGTGAGCAGTACTTC. As protein: CSASRGGMGEQYF.

V gene TRBV10-3 combines with J gene TRBJ1-1, with D perhaps matching TRBD1 (6 bases). CDR1 is ENHRY, CDR2 SYGVKD, per germline. Trimming left V 2 bases short and J 4 bases short, with 11 bases between. The CDR3 covers 14 residues. CDR3 residues: CAISELQGATEAFF. CDR3 sequence (DNA): TGTGCCATCAGTGAGCTACAGGGAGCCACTGAAGCTTTCTTT.